This entry describes one TCR beta chain. Its specificity is unknown. The sample belongs to a study of cytomegalovirus exposure and HLA in healthy donors. Vbeta (60) and Jbeta (13) primers were used in the PCR. Sequencing used immunoSEQ multiplex PCR; TCRdb keeps in-frame clones, though not all of them. Among 150,000 to 200,000 clones listed, approximately 70% were seen once. The CDR3 extends over 14 amino acids. Trimming took 5 bases from V and 4 from J, leaving 14 bases between them. CDR1 and CDR2 from the germline V gene are SGHTA and FQGNSA. The study, taken as a whole, reports: Later work found that TCR association rates differed between HLA loci; DRB1 had the most and HLA-C the fewest.

The chain combines TRBV7-2 with TRBJ1-2; tentatively, D is TRBD1 (6 bases). This clonotype was obtained from a middle-aged man in good health and CMV-seropositive. The sequenced sample consisted of PBMCs. CDR3 region: CASSPPDSIYGYTF. DNA of the CDR3: TGTGCCAGCAGCCCTCCGGACAGCATCTATGGCTACACCTTC.